The clone carrying this T cell receptor (beta chain) was observed many times. Its antigen is as yet unknown. These data originate in a study of T cells in Graves' hyperthyroidism and ophthalmopathy. Study in general: Initial diagnosis, before any treatment, was when peripheral blood was collected. Study conclusions and caveats: Model output signaled ophthalmopathy a median 6.5 months ahead of onset. Most thyroid clonotypes that were expanded above 0.001 also turned up in blood.

The PBMCs studied were ones that came from around 10 ml fresh peripheral blood. Regions amplified from RNA transcripts were the TCR beta CDR3 regions. TCR CDR3 underwent first-round RT-PCR with the HTBI primer set. TCRdb reprocessed the multiplex PCR reads with MiXCR, giving one entry per CDR3 protein. The repertoire holds nearly 250,000 distinct CDR3 sequences, with 15% to 20% as singletons. The source is a woman in her late teens or twenties with Graves' ophthalmopathy. Sequencing used blood.

The chain's CDR3 is CASSVGGRAEAFF. Here the CDR3 DNA reads TGTGCCAGCAGTGTCGGGGGGAGAGCTGAAGCTTTCTTT. This rearrangement joins TRBV25-1 to TRBJ1-1; a possible D gene is TRBD1 (5 bases). CDR1 is MGHDK, CDR2 SYGVNS, per germline. V lost 4 bases and J 6 bases, leaving 12 bases between the germline ends. The CDR3 spans 13 residues.